This T cell receptor (beta chain) derives from a study of human T cells and chemical hapten exposure. General study results and limits: Once DPC sensitization occurred, TCRs above 1 in 1000 frequency showed no change.

Time point noted: healthy volunteer bleed at 2 weeks. The study extracted total RNA from unfractionated whole blood. Unique molecular identifiers were linked by the library to individual cDNA molecules. TCRdb reprocessed the RACE reads via MiXCR and lists one record per CDR3 protein. There are 45,000 or so distinct CDR3 sequences in the sample; about 4.8% occur only once, and about 6% lies in the top ten. V was pared by 4 bases and J by 0 bases, with 9 bases of the junction left unmatched. The CDR3 loop spans 18 amino acids. From germline, CDR1 is SGHDN and CDR2 FVKESK. This clonotype was seen repeatedly, ten times or more. Its antigen is as yet unknown.

Material: whole blood. The chain carries TRBV14 and TRBJ2-3, with 11 nucleotides matching TRBD2. This TCR came from a human donor in good health. Some clones in this sample may be carry-over from other donors' samples. This chain's CDR3 is CASSLPGLAAPSTDTQYF. The CDR3 nucleotides are TGTGCCAGCAGCCTCCCGGGACTAGCGGCCCCTAGCACAGATACGCAGTATTTT.